These 32 T cell receptor beta chains originate from one sample sequenced in a study of identical twins. TCRdb itself ran the 5' RACE reads through MiXCR, one entry per CDR3 protein. The repertoire holds 250,000 to 300,000 distinct CDR3 sequences, with about 8.5% as singletons. These same records also appear under a second study, on yellow fever vaccine responses in identical twins.

Sequencing used CD8+ T cells sorted from blood. The receptors stem from a young woman in good health.

The chain couples TRBV7-9 to TRBJ2-7, with TRBD2 as a possible D gene (5 bases). The V gene's germline CDR1 is SEHNR and CDR2 FQNEAQ (reference sequence). This CDR3 spans 16 amino acids. Trimming removed 1 base from V and 0 bases from J, with 13 bases in between. The CDR3 DNA reads as TGTGCCAGCAGCTTAGTTTCGGGGAACGGCTCCTACGAGCAGTACTTC. Translated: CASSLVSGNGSYEQYF.

This clonotype showed up many times. The chain recombines TRBV24-1 with TRBJ2-7, with 8 bases fitting TRBD1. The V segment lost 2 bases and the J segment 4 bases; nucleotides outside the gene matches: 6. There are 15 residues in the CDR3. CDR1 KGHDR and CDR2 SFDVKD come from the germline V gene. CDR3 in amino acids: CATSDSGTGDYEQYF. The CDR3 nucleotides read TGTGCCACCAGTGATTCCGGGACAGGAGATTACGAGCAGTACTTC.

This clonotype was observed at least ten times. The chain employs TRBV28 and TRBJ2-7, with D possibly matching TRBD1 (5 bases). The ends were cut back, 9 bases at V and 2 bases at J, with 14 bases in the middle. From germline, CDR1 is MDHEN and CDR2 SYDVKM. The CDR3 has 13 residues. Written as DNA, the CDR3 is TGTGCCAGTTCTTCCAGGGTGGCCTACGAGCAGTACTTC. Protein product: CASSSRVAYEQYF.

This clonotype was found a few times. The chain links TRBV27 to TRBJ2-3; tentative D call: TRBD2 (6 bases). V lost 3 bases and J 6 bases, leaving 10 bases between the germline ends. The CDR3 has 13 amino acids. Germline V gene sequence: CDR1 MNHEY, CDR2 SMNVEV (reference sequence). CDR3 bases: TGTGCCAGCAGTTTGGGCGGGGAGGATACGCAGTATTTT. This codes for CASSLGGEDTQYF.

J is TRBJ2-1 and V is TRBV27; D is possibly TRBD2 (5 bases). Between the trimmed V and J ends, which lost 5 bases and 0 bases, there was a span of 17 bases. The CDR3 sequence is 17 residues long. Germline V CDR1 and CDR2: MNHEY, SMNVEV (reference sequence). CDR3 coding DNA: TGTGCCAGCAGTAAAGGGCATGGTGGGAGCTCCTACAATGAGCAGTTCTTC. The encoded protein is CASSKGHGGSSYNEQFF.

This clonotype turned up a few times. The chain employs TRBV27 and TRBJ2-3; 16 positions agree with TRBD2. The CDR3 is 18 residues long. V dropped 5 bases and J dropped 5; count of bases not matched to a gene: 10. Germline V gene lookup returns CDR1 MNHEY and CDR2 SMNVEV (reference sequence). The CDR3 loop reads CASSPSSGLAGGVDTQYF. Here the CDR3 DNA reads TGTGCCAGCAGTCCTTCATCGGGACTAGCGGGGGGGGTAGATACGCAGTATTTT.

This clonotype appeared a few times. This chain connects TRBV3-1 to TRBJ1-2; D is unclear. V dropped 0 bases and J dropped 0 bases, with 17 bases sitting between them. The CDR3 extends over 18 amino acids. Germline loops: CDR1 LGHDT, CDR2 YNNKEL (reference sequence). CDR3 nucleotides: TGTGCCAGCAGCCAAGATCTACCTATGGGCCGGCCTAACTATGGCTACACCTTC. It is translated as CASSQDLPMGRPNYGYTF.

This rearrangement joins TRBV24-1 to TRBJ2-1; no clear D gene. CDR3 length: 18 residues. The ends were cut back, 3 bases at V and 5 bases at J, with 22 bases in the middle. CDR1 and CDR2 from the germline V gene are KGHDR and SFDVKD. The CDR3 sequence: CATSDPRSAVPLHNEQFF. In nucleotides, the CDR3 is TGTGCCACCAGTGATCCAAGATCGGCGGTCCCGTTACACAATGAGCAGTTCTTC.

The chain has TRBV12-3 or TRBV12-4 and TRBJ2-6; the match to TRBD1 covers 8 bases. V lost 4 bases to trimming and J lost 0 bases; unmatched junction nucleotides: 8. CDR3 size: 18 residues. In nucleotides, the CDR3 is TGTGCCAGCAGTTCCTCGACAGGGGTCCTCTCTGGGGCCAACGTCCTGACTTTC. Translating gives CASSSSTGVLSGANVLTF.

This clonotype has a count of ten or more. The CDR3 nucleotides are TGCAGCGTTGAAGCCTCCCTCAACACCGGGGAGCTGTTTTTT. This sequence encodes CSVEASLNTGELFF. This chain links TRBV29-1 with TRBJ2-2; D unresolved. Germline V gives CDR1 SQVTM, CDR2 ANQGSEA. Trimming took 1 base from V and 2 from J, leaving 8 bases between them. The CDR3 has 14 amino acids.

The chain joins TRBV4-1 to TRBJ2-5; D not certain. Germline V lookup: CDR1 MGHRA, CDR2 YSYEKL. Deletions cut 5 bases from V and 7 bases from J, with 17 bases between. The CDR3 runs 14 residues. The CDR3 DNA reads as TGCGCCAGCAGCTATGAGGTGTACGACGGGACCCAGTACTTC. Protein: CASSYEVYDGTQYF.

This clonotype was found many times. J is TRBJ2-7 and V is TRBV20-1; no reliable D call. V lost 5 bases and J lost 0, with 14 bases in between. Germline assignment: CDR1 DFQATT and CDR2 SNEGSKA (reference sequence). This CDR3 contains 14 residues. The CDR3 sequence: CSALRHMSSYEQYF. CDR3 sequence (DNA): TGCAGTGCTTTAAGACACATGAGCTCCTACGAGCAGTACTTC.

A few counts support this clonotype. V gene TRBV30 combines with J gene TRBJ2-7; maybe TRBD1 (5 bases). This CDR3 region has 13 residues. The ends were cut back, 2 bases at V and 2 bases at J, with 10 bases in the middle. Germline CDR1 and CDR2: GTSNPN and SVGIG (reference sequence). CDR3 sequence (DNA): TGTGCCTGGAGTATAGGGGCCACCTACGAGCAGTACTTC. Translated, it gives CAWSIGATYEQYF.

The V gene is TRBV30, the J gene TRBJ2-7; D not certain. The CDR3 totals 14 residues. Deletions cut 0 bases from V and 6 bases from J, with 15 bases between. CDR1 GTSNPN and CDR2 SVGIG come from the germline V gene (reference sequence). CDR3 nucleotides: TGTGCCTGGAGTGTACGCTCATACCCTACCGAGCAGTACTTC. It is translated as CAWSVRSYPTEQYF. Variable domain in full (rest from reference TRBV30 and TRBJ2-7): SQTIHQWPATLVQPVGSPLSLECTVEGTSNPNLYWYRQAAGRGLQLLFYSVGIGQISSEVPQNLSASRPQDRQFILSSKKLLLSDSGFYLCAWSVRSYPTEQYFGPGTRLTVT.

This chain links TRBV7-9 with TRBJ2-5; possible D gene TRBD2, 6 bases. The CDR3 totals 17 residues. V lost 5 bases and J lost 4, with 23 bases in between. Germline V CDR1 and CDR2: SEHNR, FQNEAQ (reference sequence). CDR3 coding DNA: TGTGCCAGCAGCCCTTTTCCTCCGGGGACTTCCCGAGAGACCCAGTACTTC. The encoded protein is CASSPFPPGTSRETQYF.

This clonotype came up many times. This sequence joins TRBV12-3 or TRBV12-4 and TRBJ2-1, with D perhaps given as TRBD1 or TRBD2 (5 bases each). V was trimmed by 5 bases and J by 8 bases, leaving 22 bases between them. The CDR3 spans 16 residues. Written as DNA, the CDR3 is TGTGCCAGCAGTCCTTATGGGGCGGGTCCTGGCGATGAGCAGTTCTTC. The encoded protein is CASSPYGAGPGDEQFF.

Regarding this clonotype: One base away lies a much larger clone, so this may be a sequencing read error. The CDR3 DNA reads as TGTGCCAGCAGCTTAGGACAGTTCAACGAGCAGAACTTC. It is translated as CASSLGQFNEQNF. The chain combines TRBV13 with TRBJ2-7; D uncertain. Germline CDR1 and CDR2: PRHDT and FYEKMQ (reference sequence). CDR3 size: 13 residues.

The genes are TRBV7-8 and TRBJ2-3, with 9 nucleotides matching TRBD1. The germline V gene encodes CDR1 SGHVS and CDR2 FQNEAQ. J gave up 2 bases and V 0 bases, and 12 bases lay outside the gene matches. CDR3 length: 19 amino acids. CDR3 coding DNA: TGTGCCAGCAGCTTAGCTCGGACAGGGCCACAGGGGGCCACAGATACGCAGTATTTT. Encoded protein: CASSLARTGPQGATDTQYF.

This clonotype was counted only a few times. The chain uses TRBV10-2 and TRBJ2-1; weak D call: TRBD1 (5 bases). The CDR3 spans 13 residues. The germline CDR1 and CDR2 sequences are WSHSY and SAAADI. Trimming took off 5 bases at V and 8 bases at J, with 13 bases between the two ends. The CDR3 loop reads CASSTPRGDEQFF. As DNA, the CDR3 is TGCGCCAGCAGTACACCTAGGGGCGATGAGCAGTTCTTC.

This clonotype has just a few counts. This chain links TRBV7-3 with TRBJ2-1, with 11 bases identical to TRBD2. The CDR3 spans 16 residues. Trimming took 5 bases from V and 4 from J; bases not matched to a gene: 7. From germline, CDR1 is SGHTA and CDR2 FQGTGA. As DNA, the CDR3 is TGTGCCAGCAGCCCGACTAGCGGGGACATATACAATGAGCAGTTCTTC. It yields the protein CASSPTSGDIYNEQFF.

This clonotype was detected a few times. The rearrangement joins TRBV4-3 to TRBJ2-7; TRBD1 aligns across 7 bases. Trimming cost V 4 bases and J 6 bases; bases outside gene matches: 9. Germline values: CDR1 LGHNA, CDR2 YSLEER. The CDR3 has 14 residues. The CDR3 here is CASSPDRILGEQYF. The CDR3 bases are TGCGCCAGCAGCCCGGACAGGATTTTAGGCGAGCAGTACTTC.

At least ten counts were recorded for this clonotype. CDR3 DNA: TGCAGTGCTAGAGAACAGGGGTCCCACGAGCAGTACTTC. Its translation is CSAREQGSHEQYF. The gene calls are TRBV20-1 and TRBJ2-7; 7 bases are shared with TRBD1. From germline, CDR1 is DFQATT and CDR2 SNEGSKA (reference sequence). The ends lost 0 bases at V and 5 bases at J; junction bases unmatched: 4. This CDR3 comprises 13 residues.

This clonotype was observed many times. This rearrangement joins TRBV5-6 to TRBJ1-1; D is possibly TRBD1 (5 bases). CDR1 is SGHDT, CDR2 YYEEEE, per germline. The CDR3 sequence is 13 residues long. Trimming left V 2 bases short and J 10 bases short, with 15 bases between. CDR3 DNA: TGTGCCAGCAGCTTTGGGACTTTGGGTTTAGCTTTCTTT. It yields the protein CASSFGTLGLAFF.

The rearrangement uses TRBV11-2 and TRBJ2-7, with D uncertain. This CDR3 has 14 residues. Looked up from germline, CDR1 is SGHAT and CDR2 is FQNNGV. V lost 6 bases to trimming and J lost 4 bases, with 16 bases between them. This chain's CDR3 is CASRPRASRYEQYF. The CDR3 DNA is TGTGCCAGCAGGCCGAGAGCAAGCAGATACGAGCAGTACTTC.

This clonotype was observed many times. The chain has TRBV7-9 and TRBJ2-3; 13 positions agree with TRBD2. The CDR3 contains 16 residues. Looked up from germline, CDR1 is SEHNR and CDR2 is FQNEAQ (reference sequence). V trimming: 5 bases; J trimming: 4 bases; junction bases outside the gene matches: 6. CDR3 amino acids: CASSPWTSGSPDTQYF. CDR3 in DNA: TGTGCCAGCAGCCCTTGGACTAGCGGGAGTCCAGATACGCAGTATTTT. The full variable domain, with the rest looked up from reference TRBV7-9 and TRBJ2-3, is DTGVSQNPRHKITKRGQNVTFRCDPISEHNRLYWYRQTLGQGPEFLTYFQNEAQLEKSRLLSDRFSAERPKGSFSTLEIQRTEQGDSAMYLCASSPWTSGSPDTQYFGPGTRLTVL.

This clonotype occurred many times. The chain recombines TRBV4-3 with TRBJ2-7; D is possibly TRBD1 or TRBD2 (5 bases each). This CDR3 comprises 15 residues. Germline CDR1 LGHNA, CDR2 YSLEER. V lost 4 bases and J 2 bases, leaving 15 bases between the germline ends. CDR3 bases: TGCGCCAGCAGCCCCTACCACGGGGCCGCCTACGAGCAGTACTTC. It codes for CASSPYHGAAYEQYF.

This clonotype was picked up a small number of times. V and J are TRBV20-1 and TRBJ2-1; 10 nucleotides align to TRBD2. Germline V gene data show CDR1 as DFQATT and CDR2 as SNEGSKA (reference sequence). The CDR3 is made up of 16 amino acids. The trim removed 3 bases at V and 2 bases at J, leaving 7 bases unmatched. The CDR3 DNA reads TGCAGTGCTAGGGATCTAGCGGGAGTTACCTACAATGAGCAGTTCTTC. Its protein product is CSARDLAGVTYNEQFF.

The chain links TRBV7-2 to TRBJ2-1; no reliable D call. The germline V gene has CDR1 SGHTA and CDR2 FQGNSA. The CDR3 loop spans 12 amino acids. Trimming left V 2 bases short and J 8 bases short, with 7 bases between. CDR3 in amino acids: CASSLLSYEQFF. The CDR3 bases are TGTGCCAGCAGCTTACTGAGCTATGAGCAGTTCTTC.

The table lists this clonotype with many counts. CDR3 residues: CASSLGLAGLIDEQFF. CDR3 bases: TGCGCCAGCAGCTTGGGACTAGCGGGACTCATCGATGAGCAGTTCTTC. This chain connects TRBV5-1 to TRBJ2-1; 11 bases line up with TRBD2. The J segment lost 8 bases and the V segment lost 0 bases, leaving 7 bases of the junction unmatched. The CDR3 length is 16 residues. Germline assignment: CDR1 SGHRS and CDR2 YFSETQ.

This clonotype was seen more than once but under ten times. The V gene is TRBV28, the J gene TRBJ2-3; maybe TRBD1 (5 bases). The CDR3 runs to 14 residues. Germline loops: CDR1 MDHEN, CDR2 SYDVKM. The germline V and J ends were trimmed by 6 bases and 4 bases, with 14 bases remaining between them. The DNA for the CDR3 is TGTGCCAGCAGACAAGTGCTGGGGCCAGATACGCAGTATTTT. It specifies CASRQVLGPDTQYF.

For the CDR3, the DNA is TGCAGCGGGTATAAAGAACGTGAGCAGTTCTTC. It codes for CSGYKEREQFF. The rearrangement uses TRBV29-1 and TRBJ2-1, with unresolved D. This CDR3 has 11 amino acids. Per the germline V gene, CDR1 is SQVTM and CDR2 is ANQGSEA. V was trimmed by 7 bases and J by 9 bases, leaving 13 bases between them.

The chain links TRBV21-1 to TRBJ2-7; the D call TRBD1 from the table was never checked on the DNA. TRBV21-1 is labeled a pseudogene. The CDR3 contains 18 residues. The DNA for the CDR3 is TGTGCCAGCAGCAAAGCTCGGTTACGCCCTGGACAGCGTGACGAGCAGTACTTC. Amino acids: CASSKARLRPGQRDEQYF.